Presented here are 28 T cell receptor beta chains from one specimen sequenced in a study of OX40 agonist ivuxolimab in advanced cancers. Measured with immunoSEQ multiplex PCR; TCRdb has only the in-frame clones, and not every one. Of around 40,000 clones in the sample, approximately 90% were seen once. The source was CD4+ or CD8+ T cells sorted from blood, collected in a trial of the OX40 agonist ivuxolimab. These receptors were collected from an adult with an advanced solid tumor such as melanoma, head and neck, liver or kidney cancer.

The gene calls are TRBV19 and TRBJ2-3; the match to TRBD2 covers 7 bases. Unmatched junction bases numbered 15, after V lost 5 bases and J lost 4 bases. Germline V gene data show CDR1 as LNHDA and CDR2 as SQIVND (reference sequence). There are 17 residues in the CDR3. The CDR3: CASSPFNGRPPADTQYF. As DNA, the CDR3 is TGTGCCAGTAGTCCCTTTAACGGGAGGCCCCCGGCAGATACGCAGTATTTT.

This clone is medium-sized in the sample. The chain combines TRBV5-5 with TRBJ1-5, with D possibly being TRBD1 (5 bases). The CDR3 runs to 14 residues. V was clipped by 4 bases and J by 2 bases, with 10 bases between them. Looked up from germline, CDR1 is SGHKS and CDR2 is YYEKEE (reference sequence). The CDR3: CASSLGGGNQPQHF. CDR3 nucleotides: TGTGCCAGCAGCCTGGGGGGGGGCAATCAGCCCCAGCATTTT.

The chain combines TRBV4-1 with TRBJ1-3; D is possibly TRBD1 (5 bases). The CDR3 runs 15 residues. Per germline, CDR1 MGHRA and CDR2 YSYEKL. Trimming pared 2 bases from V and 1 base from J, leaving 9 bases between. The CDR3 is CASSQTTGSGNTIYF. CDR3 coding DNA: TGCGCCAGCAGCCAAACCACAGGTTCTGGAAACACCATATATTTT.

This clone appeared a single time. The gene calls are TRBV25-1 and TRBJ2-5; D perhaps matches TRBD2 (7 bases). Germline CDR1 is MGHDK and CDR2 is SYGVNS. The CDR3 sequence is 13 residues long. Trimming pared 4 bases from V and 4 bases from J, leaving 10 bases between. CDR3 nucleotides: TGTGCCAGCAGTGGGGGAGGGGGAGAGACCCAGTACTTC. Its protein product is CASSGGGGETQYF.

V is TRBV15 and J is TRBJ2-1, with 9 bases matching TRBD2. Losses at the gene ends were 5 bases for V and 4 bases for J; bases not matched to a gene: 9. CDR3 length: 16 residues. Germline CDR1 and CDR2: LNHNV and YYDKDF (reference sequence). In DNA, the CDR3 is TGTGCCACCAGCGCCCATAGCGGGAGTTCATACAATGAGCAGTTCTTC. Residues: CATSAHSGSSYNEQFF.

The genes are TRBV14 and TRBJ1-2; D is ambiguous. Germline V CDR1 and CDR2: SGHDN, FVKESK. V was shortened by 0 bases and J by 4 bases, with 9 bases between the two germline ends. CDR3 length: 14 amino acids. The CDR3 sequence is CASSQEDGFYGYTF. Here the CDR3 DNA reads TGTGCCAGCAGCCAAGAGGACGGATTCTATGGCTACACCTTC.

The V call is TRBV13, the J call TRBJ2-7, with 7 bases identical to TRBD2. The CDR3 is made up of 17 amino acids. Germline V gives CDR1 PRHDT, CDR2 FYEKMQ (reference sequence). V gave up 0 bases and J gave up 2 bases; unmatched junction bases: 10. CDR3 region: CASSLGRLAGPAYEQYF. CDR3 DNA: TGTGCCAGCAGCTTAGGCCGATTAGCGGGCCCCGCCTACGAGCAGTACTTC.

V and J are TRBV7-8 and TRBJ2-1; D remains unclear. The CDR3 length is 12 residues. Germline V gives CDR1 SGHVS, CDR2 FQNEAQ. Trimming took off 6 bases at V and 1 base at J, with 4 bases between the two ends. The CDR3 nucleotides read TGTGCCAGCAGAAGTTCCTACAATGAGCAGTTCTTC. This translates into CASRSSYNEQFF.

The chain uses TRBV7-6 and TRBJ2-2; D call uncertain. From germline, CDR1 is SGHVS and CDR2 FNYEAQ. V was shortened by 1 base and J by 4 bases, with 7 bases between the two germline ends. CDR3 length: 14 residues. The CDR3 protein is CASSLEAGTGELFF. CDR3 bases: TGTGCCAGCAGCTTAGAGGCAGGCACCGGGGAGCTGTTTTTT.

The genes are TRBV13 and TRBJ2-5, with D possibly TRBD2 on 5 matching bases. The CDR3 is made up of 17 amino acids. The germline gives CDR1 PRHDT, CDR2 FYEKMQ (reference sequence). The V gene lost 3 bases and the J gene lost 7 bases, with 24 bases spanning the gap. The CDR3 DNA sequence: TGTGCCAGCAGCTTGGAGGATTCGGACCCCGGGTCGGGGACCCAGTACTTC. Translation gives CASSLEDSDPGSGTQYF.

The chain has TRBV5-1 and TRBJ2-2; TRBD1 is a possible D gene (6 bases). CDR1 and CDR2 (germline): SGHRS, YFSETQ. V was trimmed by 3 bases and J by 7 bases, leaving 10 bases between them. There are 13 residues in the CDR3. CDR3 in amino acids: CASSWDIFGELFF. The CDR3 DNA reads as TGCGCCAGCAGCTGGGACATCTTCGGGGAGCTGTTTTTT.

J is TRBJ1-3 and V is TRBV7-6; 7 bases are shared with TRBD1. Germline V CDR1 and CDR2: SGHVS, FNYEAQ. J lost 4 bases, V lost 5 bases, and 5 bases had no gene match. The CDR3 loop spans 14 amino acids. The CDR3 DNA reads TGTGCCAGCAGCAGCACAGGGGAAGGAAACACCATATATTTT. This encodes CASSSTGEGNTIYF. The full variable domain, its missing parts supplied by reference TRBV7-6 and TRBJ1-3, is GAGVSQSPRYKVTKRGQDVALRCDPISGHVSLYWYRQALGQGPEFLTYFNYEAQQDKSGLPNDRFSAERPEGSISTLTIQRTEQRDSAMYRCASSSTGEGNTIYFGEGSWLTVV.

This chain joins TRBV19 and TRBJ2-7, with D hard to call. Germline CDR1 LNHDA, CDR2 SQIVND (reference sequence). The CDR3 has 15 residues. The V end was cut by 3 bases, the J end by 3 bases, with 15 bases between. Written as DNA, the CDR3 is TGTGCCAGTAGTATCTCTGCAAACTCTTACTACGAGCAGTACTTC. This encodes CASSISANSYYEQYF.

The V call is TRBV15, the J call TRBJ2-2, with unresolved D. The CDR3 spans 13 residues. Germline assignment: CDR1 LNHNV and CDR2 YYDKDF (reference sequence). Trimming stripped 5 bases from V and 3 bases from J, with 7 bases between. For the CDR3, the DNA is TGTGCCACCAGCGACATTGACACCGGGGAGCTGTTTTTT. Encoded protein: CATSDIDTGELFF.

The chain links TRBV6-4 to TRBJ2-3, with 10 positions matching TRBD2. The CDR3 has 14 residues. Germline V gene sequence: CDR1 MRHNA, CDR2 SNTAGT. Trimming took 3 bases from V and 4 from J; bases not matched to a gene: 1. Here the CDR3 reads CASSESGGADTQYF. The CDR3 DNA reads as TGTGCCAGCAGTGAGAGCGGGGGGGCAGATACGCAGTATTTT.

The chain is built from TRBV7-9 and TRBJ1-1; TRBD1 is a possible D gene (6 bases). The CDR3 contains 12 residues. V lost 5 bases and J lost 6, with 10 bases in between. Germline assignment: CDR1 SEHNR and CDR2 FQNEAQ (reference sequence). CDR3 bases: TGTGCCAGCAGCGCACAGGGCCCTGAAGCTTTCTTT. Translation gives CASSAQGPEAFF.

The chain links TRBV25-1 to TRBJ2-1; tentative D call: TRBD1 (6 bases). Per germline, CDR1 MGHDK and CDR2 SYGVNS. The CDR3 is made up of 14 amino acids. The germline V and J ends were trimmed by 2 bases and 5 bases, with 10 bases remaining between them. The CDR3, as DNA: TGTGCCAGCAGTGAACAGGGGAATCACAATGAGCAGTTCTTC. Protein sequence: CASSEQGNHNEQFF. The full variable domain, rest sourced from reference TRBV25-1 and TRBJ2-1, is EADIYQTPRYLVIGTGKKITLECSQTMGHDKMYWYQQDPGMELHLIHYSYGVNSTEKGDLSSESTVSRIRTEHFPLTLESARPSHTSQYLCASSEQGNHNEQFFGPGTRLTVL.

Notes on this clone: The same CDR3 is also encoded by other DNA sequences in this sample. The CDR3 nucleotides read TGTGCCAGCAGCTTGGGAGGGGGCGAGCAGTACTTC. It yields the protein CASSLGGGEQYF. This chain joins TRBV7-9 and TRBJ2-7; weak D call: TRBD2 (7 bases). The CDR3 loop spans 12 amino acids. V shed 3 bases and J shed 6 bases, with 9 bases lying between them. Germline V gives CDR1 SEHNR, CDR2 FQNEAQ (reference sequence).

On this clone: A far larger clone is a single base away, which makes a read error likely. Other DNA sequences of this sample code for an identical CDR3. V usage is TRBV11-3 and J usage is TRBJ2-5; D not resolved. The CDR3 covers 12 residues. Germline CDR1 and CDR2: SGHNT and YENEEA. V dropped 1 base and J dropped 5 bases, with 5 bases sitting between them. The CDR3 nucleotides are TGTGCCAGCAGCTTAGTCCAGGAGACCCAGTACTTC. Amino acid sequence: CASSLVQETQYF.

This clone was seen once. The J gene is TRBJ2-1, the V gene TRBV5-1; D is uncertain. Germline V CDR1 and CDR2: SGHRS, YFSETQ. This CDR3 is 13 amino acids long. Trimming pared 0 bases from V and 3 bases from J, leaving 4 bases between. CDR3 sequence: CASSLGDYNEQFF. The CDR3 bases are TGCGCCAGCAGCTTGGGGGACTACAATGAGCAGTTCTTC.

The chain has TRBV30 and TRBJ1-1; tentative D call: TRBD1 (5 bases). Germline CDR1 reads GTSNPN; CDR2 reads SVGIG (reference sequence). V shed 4 bases and J shed 4 bases, with 13 bases lying between them. There are 13 residues in the CDR3. The CDR3 DNA sequence: TGTGCCTGGACTGGCGGGGCGGGCACTGAAGCTTTCTTT. It encodes CAWTGGAGTEAFF.

The rearrangement joins TRBV2 to TRBJ2-7; D is unclear. With 8 bases removed from V and 1 base from J, the gap between germline ends came to 15 bases. Germline CDR1 is SNHLY and CDR2 is FYNNEI. CDR3 size: 14 residues. CDR3 DNA: TGTGCCAGCGGGCCCGGCAGACCTTCCTACGAGCAGTACTTC. It codes for CASGPGRPSYEQYF.

This rearrangement joins TRBV6-5 to TRBJ2-1; D gene unclear. In germline, CDR1 is MNHEY, CDR2 SVGAGI. V lost 0 bases and J 7 bases, leaving 10 bases between the germline ends. The CDR3 has 14 residues. The CDR3 bases are TGTGCCAGCAGTTACTCGGGCCGTTCGAATGAGCAGTTCTTC. It encodes CASSYSGRSNEQFF.

The chain joins TRBV2 to TRBJ1-1; D is uncertain. Trimming took 2 bases from V and 0 from J, leaving 10 bases between them. Germline loops: CDR1 SNHLY, CDR2 FYNNEI. The CDR3 runs 15 residues. CDR3 bases: TGTGCCAGCAGTGAAAAGGTCGTAGTGAACACTGAAGCTTTCTTT. Its translation is CASSEKVVVNTEAFF.

V gene TRBV19 combines with J gene TRBJ1-5, with 9 bases aligning to TRBD1. Germline-derived CDR1 and CDR2 are LNHDA and SQIVND (reference sequence). The CDR3 is 14 residues long. V lost 7 bases to trimming and J lost 6 bases; unmatched junction nucleotides: 7. Here the CDR3 DNA reads TGTGCCAGTATGTGGGGACAGGGCGGTCAGCCCCAGCATTTT. Its protein product is CASMWGQGGQPQHF.

The J gene is TRBJ1-1, the V gene TRBV5-6; D may be TRBD1 (5 bases). Trimming removed 4 bases from V and 0 bases from J, with 16 bases in between. Germline CDR1 and CDR2: SGHDT and YYEEEE. This CDR3 has 16 amino acids. CDR3 nucleotides: TGTGCCAGCAGCCCGTTAGTGCGGGGGATGAACACTGAAGCTTTCTTT. Translation gives CASSPLVRGMNTEAFF.

The chain uses TRBV6-4 and TRBJ1-1; D perhaps matches TRBD1 (5 bases). Trimming took 6 bases from V and 5 from J, leaving 13 bases between them. The CDR3 is made up of 13 amino acids. The germline CDR1 and CDR2 sequences are MRHNA and SNTAGT. CDR3 sequence reads: CASSPDRWTEAFF. The CDR3 DNA follows: TGTGCCAGCAGCCCCGACAGATGGACTGAAGCTTTCTTT.

The rearrangement links TRBV6-6 to TRBJ1-2; D perhaps matches TRBD1 (5 bases). V was clipped by 0 bases and J by 4 bases, with 9 bases between them. CDR1 and CDR2 from the germline V gene are MNHNY and SVGAGI (reference sequence). The CDR3 spans 14 residues. CDR3 region: CASSYSGDRYGYTF. The CDR3 region has the DNA TGTGCCAGCAGTTACTCGGGGGATCGCTATGGCTACACCTTC.